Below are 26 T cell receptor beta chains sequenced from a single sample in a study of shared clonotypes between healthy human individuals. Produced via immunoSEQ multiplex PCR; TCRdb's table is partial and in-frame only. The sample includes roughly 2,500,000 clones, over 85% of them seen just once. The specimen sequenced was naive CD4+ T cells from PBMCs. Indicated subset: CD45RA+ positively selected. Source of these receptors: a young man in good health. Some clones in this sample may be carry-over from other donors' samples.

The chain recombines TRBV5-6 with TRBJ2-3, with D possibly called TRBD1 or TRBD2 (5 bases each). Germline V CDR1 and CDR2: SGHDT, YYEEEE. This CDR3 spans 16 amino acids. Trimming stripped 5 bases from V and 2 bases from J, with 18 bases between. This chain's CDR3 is CASSQFRDPYTDTQYF. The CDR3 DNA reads TGTGCCAGCAGTCAGTTTAGGGACCCCTACACAGATACGCAGTATTTT.

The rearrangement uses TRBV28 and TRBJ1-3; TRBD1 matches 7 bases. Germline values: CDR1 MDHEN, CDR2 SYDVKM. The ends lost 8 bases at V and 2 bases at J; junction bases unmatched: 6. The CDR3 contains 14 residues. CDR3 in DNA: TGTGCCAGCGGCCAGGGGGGCGCTGGAAACACCATATATTTT. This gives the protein CASGQGGAGNTIYF.

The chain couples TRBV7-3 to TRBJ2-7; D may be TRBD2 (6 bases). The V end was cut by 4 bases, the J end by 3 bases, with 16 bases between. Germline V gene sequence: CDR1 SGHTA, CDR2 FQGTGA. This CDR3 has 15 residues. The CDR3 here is CASSSDRGTIYEQYF. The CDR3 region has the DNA TGTGCCAGCAGCTCCGACCGGGGGACCATCTACGAGCAGTACTTC.

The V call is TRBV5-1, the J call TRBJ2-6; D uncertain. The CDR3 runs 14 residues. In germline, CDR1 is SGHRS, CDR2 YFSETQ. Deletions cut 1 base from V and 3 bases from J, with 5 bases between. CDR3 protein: CASSLWGGANVLTF. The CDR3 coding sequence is TGCGCCAGCAGCTTGTGGGGTGGGGCCAACGTCCTGACTTTC.

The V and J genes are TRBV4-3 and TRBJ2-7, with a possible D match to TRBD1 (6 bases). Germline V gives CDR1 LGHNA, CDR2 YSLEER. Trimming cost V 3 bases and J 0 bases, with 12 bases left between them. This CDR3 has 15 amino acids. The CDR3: CASSHADRSSYEQYF. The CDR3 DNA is TGCGCCAGCAGCCACGCGGACAGATCCTCCTACGAGCAGTACTTC.

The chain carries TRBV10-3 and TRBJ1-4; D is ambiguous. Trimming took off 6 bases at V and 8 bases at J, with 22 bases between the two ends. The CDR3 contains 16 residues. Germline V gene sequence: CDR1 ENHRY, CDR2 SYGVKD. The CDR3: CAISEQMLRSKEKLFF. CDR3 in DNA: TGTGCCATCAGCGAACAGATGCTCCGGTCCAAAGAAAAACTGTTTTTT.

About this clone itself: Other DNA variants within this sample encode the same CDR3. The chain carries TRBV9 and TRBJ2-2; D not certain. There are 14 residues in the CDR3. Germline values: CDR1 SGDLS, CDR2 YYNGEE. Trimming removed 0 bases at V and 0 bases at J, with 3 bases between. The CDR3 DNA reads TGTGCCAGCAGCGTAGCCCCGAACACCGGGGAGCTGTTTTTT. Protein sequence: CASSVAPNTGELFF. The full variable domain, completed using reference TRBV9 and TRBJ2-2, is DSGVTQTPKHLITATGQRVTLRCSPRSGDLSVYWYQQSLDQGLQFLIQYYNGEERAKGNILERFSAQQFPDLHSELNLSSLELGDSALYFCASSVAPNTGELFFGEGSRLTVL.

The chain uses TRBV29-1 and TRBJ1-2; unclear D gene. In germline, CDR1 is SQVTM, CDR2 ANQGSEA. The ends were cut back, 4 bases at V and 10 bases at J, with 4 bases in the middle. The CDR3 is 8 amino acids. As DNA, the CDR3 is TGCAGCGTTGGAACCTACACCTTC. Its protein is CSVGTYTF.

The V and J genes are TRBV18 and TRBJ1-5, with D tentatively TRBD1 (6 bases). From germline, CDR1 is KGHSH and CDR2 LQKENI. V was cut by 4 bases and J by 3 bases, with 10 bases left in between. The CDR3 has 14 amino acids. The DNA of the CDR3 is TGTGCCAGCTCACACGGACAGCACAATCAGCCCCAGCATTTT. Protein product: CASSHGQHNQPQHF. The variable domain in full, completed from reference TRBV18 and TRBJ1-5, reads NAGVMQNPRHLVRRRGQEARLRCSPMKGHSHVYWYRQLPEEGLKFMVYLQKENIIDESGMPKERFSAEFPKEGPSILRIQQVVRGDSAAYFCASSHGQHNQPQHFGDGTRLSIL.

Written as DNA, the CDR3 is TGTGCCAGCAGCCAACCCCGGGCCCTCAAAGGATCTGGAAACACCATATATTTT. It codes for CASSQPRALKGSGNTIYF. This chain uses TRBV4-2 with TRBJ1-3; D gene uncertain. V lost 2 bases and J lost 1, with 18 bases in between. Germline CDR1 reads LGHNA; CDR2 reads YNFKEQ. This CDR3 is 18 amino acids long.

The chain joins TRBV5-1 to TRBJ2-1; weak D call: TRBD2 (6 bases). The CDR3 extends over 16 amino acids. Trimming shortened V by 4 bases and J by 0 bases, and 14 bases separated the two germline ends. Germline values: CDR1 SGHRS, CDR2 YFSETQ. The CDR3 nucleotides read TGCGCCAGCAGCGCGGGACCACCGGGCTCCTACAATGAGCAGTTCTTC. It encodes CASSAGPPGSYNEQFF.

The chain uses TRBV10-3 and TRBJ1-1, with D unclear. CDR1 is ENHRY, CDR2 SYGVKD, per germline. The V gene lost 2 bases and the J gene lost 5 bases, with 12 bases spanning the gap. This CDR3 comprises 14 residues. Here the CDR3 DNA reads TGTGCCATCAGTGAGCTAAATTCGTGGACTGAAGCTTTCTTT. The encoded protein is CAISELNSWTEAFF.

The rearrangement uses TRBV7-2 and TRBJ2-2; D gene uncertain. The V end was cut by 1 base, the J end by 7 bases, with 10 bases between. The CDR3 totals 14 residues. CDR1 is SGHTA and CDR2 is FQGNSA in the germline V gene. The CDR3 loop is CASSLGVAYGELFF. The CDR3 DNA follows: TGTGCCAGCAGCTTAGGGGTAGCCTACGGGGAGCTGTTTTTT.

CDR3 loop: CASSWRTSKQPQHF. Here the CDR3 DNA reads TGTGCCAGCAGTTGGCGGACGTCCAAGCAGCCCCAGCATTTT. The V and J genes are TRBV28 and TRBJ1-5; D uncertain. V gave up 4 bases and J gave up 7 bases, with 14 bases separating them. The CDR3 consists of 14 residues. Germline V CDR1 and CDR2: MDHEN, SYDVKM.

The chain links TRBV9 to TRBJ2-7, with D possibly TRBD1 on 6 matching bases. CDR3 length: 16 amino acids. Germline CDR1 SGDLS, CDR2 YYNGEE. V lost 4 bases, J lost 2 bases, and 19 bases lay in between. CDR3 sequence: CASSINRDSYTYEQYF. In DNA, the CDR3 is TGTGCCAGCAGCATCAACAGGGATTCGTATACCTACGAGCAGTACTTC.

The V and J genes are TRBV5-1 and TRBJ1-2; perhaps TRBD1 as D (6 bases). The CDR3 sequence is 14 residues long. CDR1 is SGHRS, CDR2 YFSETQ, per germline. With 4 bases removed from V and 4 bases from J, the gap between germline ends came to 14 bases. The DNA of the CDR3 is TGCGCCAGCAGCCGATCAACAGGGTCCTATGGCTACACCTTC. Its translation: CASSRSTGSYGYTF.

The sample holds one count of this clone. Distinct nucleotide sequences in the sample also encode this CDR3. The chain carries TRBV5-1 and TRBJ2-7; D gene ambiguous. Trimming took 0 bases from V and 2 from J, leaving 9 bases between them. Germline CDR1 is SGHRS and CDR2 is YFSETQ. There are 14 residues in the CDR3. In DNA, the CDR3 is TGCGCCAGCAGCTTGGGAGTTGGGGCCTACGAGCAGTACTTC. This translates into CASSLGVGAYEQYF.

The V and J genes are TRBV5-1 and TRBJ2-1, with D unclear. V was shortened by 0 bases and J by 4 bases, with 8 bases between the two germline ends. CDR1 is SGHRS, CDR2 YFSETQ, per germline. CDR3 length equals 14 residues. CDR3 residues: CASSLASVYNEQFF. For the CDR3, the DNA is TGCGCCAGCAGCTTGGCCTCGGTTTACAATGAGCAGTTCTTC.

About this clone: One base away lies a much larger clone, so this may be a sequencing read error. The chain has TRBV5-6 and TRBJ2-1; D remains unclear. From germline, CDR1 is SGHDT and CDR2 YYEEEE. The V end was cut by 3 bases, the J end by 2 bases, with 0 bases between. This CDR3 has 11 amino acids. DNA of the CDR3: TGTGCCAGCAGCTCCTACAATGAGCAGTTCTTC. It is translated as CASSSYNEQFF. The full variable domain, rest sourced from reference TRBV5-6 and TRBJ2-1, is DAGVTQSPTHLIKTRGQQVTLRCSPKSGHDTVSWYQQALGQGPQFIFQYYEEEERQRGNFPDRFSGHQFPNYSSELNVNALLLGDSALYLCASSSYNEQFFGPGTRLTVL.

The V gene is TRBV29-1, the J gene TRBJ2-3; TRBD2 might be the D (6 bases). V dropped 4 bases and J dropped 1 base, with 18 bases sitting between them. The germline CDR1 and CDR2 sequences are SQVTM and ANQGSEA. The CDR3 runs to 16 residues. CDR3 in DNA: TGCAGCGTTGCAGGCTTGGCGGGACGGGGCACAGATACGCAGTATTTT. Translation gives CSVAGLAGRGTDTQYF.

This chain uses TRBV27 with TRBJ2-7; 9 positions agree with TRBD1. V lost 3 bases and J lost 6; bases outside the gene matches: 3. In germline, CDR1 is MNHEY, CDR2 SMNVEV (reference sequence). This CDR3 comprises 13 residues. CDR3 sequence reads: CASSLEDRGEQYF. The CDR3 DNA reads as TGTGCCAGCAGTTTGGAGGACAGGGGCGAGCAGTACTTC.

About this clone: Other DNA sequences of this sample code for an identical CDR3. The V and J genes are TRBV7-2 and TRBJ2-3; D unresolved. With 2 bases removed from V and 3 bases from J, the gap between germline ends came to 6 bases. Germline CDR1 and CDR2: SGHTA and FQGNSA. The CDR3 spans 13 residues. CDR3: CASSLLGTDTQYF. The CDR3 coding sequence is TGTGCCAGCAGCTTACTGGGGACAGATACGCAGTATTTT.

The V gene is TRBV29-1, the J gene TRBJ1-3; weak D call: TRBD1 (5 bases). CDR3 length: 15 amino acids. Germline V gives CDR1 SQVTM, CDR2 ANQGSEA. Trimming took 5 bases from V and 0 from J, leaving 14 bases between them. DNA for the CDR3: TGCAGCGTTTCCGGGGGGGGAACCTCTGGAAACACCATATATTTT. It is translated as CSVSGGGTSGNTIYF.

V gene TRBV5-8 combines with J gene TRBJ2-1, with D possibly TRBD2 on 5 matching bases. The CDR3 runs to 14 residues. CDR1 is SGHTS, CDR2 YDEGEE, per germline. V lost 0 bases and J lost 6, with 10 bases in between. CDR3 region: CASSLARVSNEQFF. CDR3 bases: TGTGCCAGCAGCTTGGCGCGGGTTAGCAATGAGCAGTTCTTC.

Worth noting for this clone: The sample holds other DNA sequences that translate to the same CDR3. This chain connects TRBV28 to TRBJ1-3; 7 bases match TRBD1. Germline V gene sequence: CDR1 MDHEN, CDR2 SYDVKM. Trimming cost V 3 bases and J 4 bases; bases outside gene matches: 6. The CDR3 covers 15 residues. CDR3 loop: CASSLRQGAGNTIYF. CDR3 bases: TGTGCCAGCAGTTTGCGACAGGGTGCGGGAAACACCATATATTTT.

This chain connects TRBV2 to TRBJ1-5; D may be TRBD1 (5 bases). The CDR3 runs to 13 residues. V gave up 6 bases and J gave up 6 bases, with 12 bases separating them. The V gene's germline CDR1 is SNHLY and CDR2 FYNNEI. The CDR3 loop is CASRGDGGQPQHF. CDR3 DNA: TGTGCCAGCAGAGGGGACGGAGGTCAGCCCCAGCATTTT.